This T cell receptor beta chain was profiled in a study of cytomegalovirus exposure and HLA in healthy donors. Notes on the study in general: Among TCR sequences, most were rare, though some public TCRs appeared in many donors. Reported results showed that the classifier diagnosed cytomegalovirus status with high specificity and sensitivity. Under in vitro conditions, a few CMV-associated chains were confirmed as specific for CMV antigens.

The validation cohort, a group of around 120 subjects, included the donors and was separate from the approximately 660-subject first cohort. V was clipped by 0 bases and J by 4 bases; unmatched bases: 4. Germline V gene data show CDR1 as SGHRS and CDR2 as YFSETQ. The CDR3 runs to 15 residues. As for this clone: Its antigen is unidentified.

Profiled with immunoSEQ multiplex PCR; TCRdb holds only in-frame clones, not every one. The sample comprises some 170,000 clones, roughly 96% of which are singletons, and 0.8% to 0.95% rests with the top ten. The sequence was collected from a woman between 18 and 29 years old in good health and CMV-seronegative. This chain uses TRBV5-1 with TRBJ2-1; 7 bases line up with TRBD1. The sample consisted of PBMCs. The CDR3 loop is CASSLEGALYNEQFF. CDR3 DNA sequence: TGCGCCAGCAGCTTGGAGGGGGCTCTATACAATGAGCAGTTCTTC.